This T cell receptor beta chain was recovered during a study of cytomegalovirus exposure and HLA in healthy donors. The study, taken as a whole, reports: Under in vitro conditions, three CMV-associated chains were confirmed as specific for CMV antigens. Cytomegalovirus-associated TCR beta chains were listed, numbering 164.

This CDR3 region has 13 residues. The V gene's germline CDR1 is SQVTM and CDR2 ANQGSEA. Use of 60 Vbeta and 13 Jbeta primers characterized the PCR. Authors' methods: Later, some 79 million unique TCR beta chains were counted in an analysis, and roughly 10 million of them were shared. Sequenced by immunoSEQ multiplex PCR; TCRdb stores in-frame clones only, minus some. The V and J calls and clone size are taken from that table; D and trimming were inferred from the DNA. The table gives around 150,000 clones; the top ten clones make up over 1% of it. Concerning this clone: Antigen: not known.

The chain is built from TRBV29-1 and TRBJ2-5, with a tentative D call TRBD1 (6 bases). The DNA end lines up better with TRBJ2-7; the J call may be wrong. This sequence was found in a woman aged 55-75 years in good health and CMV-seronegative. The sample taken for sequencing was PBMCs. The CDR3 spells CSVEEGAAYEQYF. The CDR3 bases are TGCAGCGTTGAAGAGGGGGCAGCCTACGAGCAGTACTTC.